This T cell receptor beta chain originates from a study of T cell responses to AZD1222 COVID-19 vaccine. As for the study in general: Second doses were pooled across both intervals (about 4 or about 12 weeks).

Generated by immunoSEQ multiplex PCR, the TCRdb table keeps only in-frame clones and is missing some. The sample holds 89,000 or so clones, 88% seen once. Comments on this clone: Its antigen remains unknown.

Findings of the study overall: Across the whole spike, CD4 TCRs peaked at regions 160-218 and 743-854. A mostly white British donor set with more females was recruited, and clonal diversity was possibly underestimated. It was only a handful of AZD1222 recipients who were seropositive at baseline.

Germline lookup yields CDR1 MNHEY and CDR2 SMNVEV (reference sequence). There are 17 residues in the CDR3. The trim removed 3 bases at V and 3 bases at J, leaving 14 bases unmatched. The chain carries TRBV27 and TRBJ2-7, with 7 bases fitting TRBD2. The sequencing used peripheral blood, collected on day 0 of AZD1222 vaccination. This TCR was sampled from an adult in good health. The CDR3 DNA reads TGTGCCAGCAGTTTGGGTCTAGCGGACAACCTAGGCTACGAGCAGTACTTC. Protein: CASSLGLADNLGYEQYF.